These T cell receptor beta chains were read from a single sample in a study of blood T cell repertoires in COVID-19. Here immunoSEQ multiplex PCR was the method, and the copy in TCRdb shows in-frame clones only, minus some. This sample has roughly 200,000 clones, with around 81% found just once. Sequencing was done on a sample of peripheral blood. The origin of the receptors is a woman aged 40 to 49 with COVID-19, enrolled during active disease. CDR3s include the opening cysteine and the closing phenylalanine or tryptophan. The order of the fields is D gene, clone size, CDR3 length, J gene, V gene, CDR3 protein, CDR3 DNA. A D gene is named only where the DNA matches it firmly. Only part of the rows carry a size: once, few, many, or a class if the clone is expanded.

d_call: TRBD1
clone_size: .
cdr3_length: 11
j_call: TRBJ1-2
v_call: TRBV20-1
cdr3_aa: CSARDRQGSTF
cdr3_nt: TGCAGTGCTAGAGACCGACAGGGGAGCACCTTC

d_call: TRBD1
clone_size: .
cdr3_length: 14
j_call: TRBJ1-5
v_call: TRBV19
cdr3_aa: CASSSGTVHQPQHF
cdr3_nt: TGTGCCAGTAGTTCCGGGACAGTCCATCAGCCCCAGCATTTT

d_call: .
clone_size: .
cdr3_length: 12
j_call: TRBJ1-1
v_call: TRBV7-9
cdr3_aa: CASDRLNTEAFF
cdr3_nt: TGTGCCAGCGACAGGTTGAACACTGAAGCTTTCTTT

d_call: .
clone_size: few
cdr3_length: 13
j_call: TRBJ2-7
v_call: TRBV27
cdr3_aa: CASSVQARGEQYF
cdr3_nt: TGTGCCAGCAGTGTGCAGGCGCGGGGCGAGCAGTACTTC

d_call: .
clone_size: .
cdr3_length: 16
j_call: TRBJ1-5
v_call: TRBV6-1
cdr3_aa: CASSEEGGAGGQPQHF
cdr3_nt: TGTGCCAGCAGTGAAGAGGGGGGGGCAGGCGGTCAGCCCCAGCATTTT

d_call: TRBD2
clone_size: .
cdr3_length: 16
j_call: TRBJ2-1
v_call: TRBV7-8
cdr3_aa: CASSVTTSGRLNEQFF
cdr3_nt: TGTGCCAGCAGCGTCACGACTAGCGGGAGACTGAATGAGCAGTTCTTC

d_call: TRBD2
clone_size: .
cdr3_length: 15
j_call: TRBJ2-1
v_call: TRBV5-5
cdr3_aa: CASSSEPSGYNEQFF
cdr3_nt: TGTGCCAGCAGTTCGGAGCCTAGCGGATACAATGAGCAGTTCTTC

d_call: .
clone_size: .
cdr3_length: 13
j_call: TRBJ1-1
v_call: TRBV5-5
cdr3_aa: CASSLQLNTEAFF
cdr3_nt: TGTGCCAGCAGCTTACAGTTAAACACTGAAGCTTTCTTT

d_call: .
clone_size: .
cdr3_length: 15
j_call: TRBJ1-2
v_call: TRBV9
cdr3_aa: CASSVARGSNYGYTF
cdr3_nt: TGTGCCAGCAGCGTAGCCCGCGGGAGTAACTATGGCTACACCTTC

d_call: .
clone_size: .
cdr3_length: 13
j_call: TRBJ2-2
v_call: TRBV5-5
cdr3_aa: CASSILAGGELFF
cdr3_nt: TGTGCCAGCAGCATACTAGCCGGCGGGGAGCTGTTTTTT

d_call: .
clone_size: .
cdr3_length: 14
j_call: TRBJ1-6
v_call: TRBV2
cdr3_aa: CASRPTGIDSPLHF
cdr3_nt: TGTGCCAGCAGGCCAACAGGGATTGATTCACCCCTCCACTTT

d_call: .
clone_size: few
cdr3_length: 14
j_call: TRBJ1-3
v_call: TRBV28
cdr3_aa: CASSSGLGGNTIYF
cdr3_nt: TGTGCCAGCAGTTCCGGACTTGGGGGAAACACCATATATTTT

d_call: TRBD2
clone_size: .
cdr3_length: 14
j_call: TRBJ2-5
v_call: TRBV11-2
cdr3_aa: CASSPTGGQETQYF
cdr3_nt: TGTGCCAGCAGTCCAACGGGGGGGCAAGAGACCCAGTACTTC

d_call: .
clone_size: .
cdr3_length: 15
j_call: TRBJ1-4
v_call: TRBV15
cdr3_aa: CATSRGGATNEKLFF
cdr3_nt: TGTGCCACCAGCAGGGGAGGCGCAACTAATGAAAAACTGTTTTTT

d_call: TRBD2
clone_size: once
cdr3_length: 13
j_call: TRBJ2-1
v_call: TRBV10-3
cdr3_aa: CAISAGGYNEQFF
cdr3_nt: TGTGCCATCAGTGCGGGGGGATACAATGAGCAGTTCTTC

d_call: .
clone_size: once
cdr3_length: 15
j_call: TRBJ1-4
v_call: TRBV28
cdr3_aa: CASSSPGDRGEKLFF
cdr3_nt: TGTGCCAGCAGTTCCCCCGGGGATCGTGGTGAAAAACTGTTTTTT

d_call: TRBD1
clone_size: many
cdr3_length: 15
j_call: TRBJ1-1
v_call: TRBV27
cdr3_aa: CASSFGQGANTEAFF
cdr3_nt: TGTGCCAGCAGTTTTGGACAGGGGGCGAACACTGAAGCTTTCTTT

d_call: .
clone_size: .
cdr3_length: 16
j_call: TRBJ1-5
v_call: TRBV19
cdr3_aa: CASSIQDTYSNQPQHF
cdr3_nt: TGTGCCAGTAGTATCCAGGACACATATAGCAATCAGCCCCAGCATTTT

d_call: .
clone_size: .
cdr3_length: 12
j_call: TRBJ2-1
v_call: TRBV12-3/TRBV12-4
cdr3_aa: CASSFLIDEQFF
cdr3_nt: TGTGCCAGCAGTTTCCTAATAGATGAGCAGTTCTTC

d_call: .
clone_size: .
cdr3_length: 13
j_call: TRBJ2-1
v_call: TRBV27
cdr3_aa: CASSPFGGARQFF
cdr3_nt: TGTGCCAGCAGTCCTTTTGGCGGCGCACGGCAGTTCTTC

d_call: .
clone_size: few
cdr3_length: 14
j_call: TRBJ1-2
v_call: TRBV5-4
cdr3_aa: CASSWREAPYGYTF
cdr3_nt: TGTGCCAGCAGCTGGAGGGAGGCCCCCTATGGCTACACCTTC

d_call: .
clone_size: many
cdr3_length: 11
j_call: TRBJ2-1
v_call: TRBV30
cdr3_aa: CAWSVQNKVFF
cdr3_nt: TGTGCCTGGAGTGTACAGAATAAAGTGTTCTTC

d_call: .
clone_size: .
cdr3_length: 11
j_call: TRBJ2-5
v_call: TRBV2
cdr3_aa: CASKLSGTQYF
cdr3_nt: TGTGCCAGCAAACTCTCAGGGACCCAGTACTTC

d_call: TRBD1
clone_size: .
cdr3_length: 14
j_call: TRBJ1-5
v_call: TRBV2
cdr3_aa: CASSNTGAYQPQHF
cdr3_nt: TGTGCCAGCAGCAACACAGGGGCCTATCAGCCCCAGCATTTT

d_call: .
clone_size: .
cdr3_length: 15
j_call: TRBJ2-1
v_call: TRBV5-5
cdr3_aa: CASSLDSSVRFPEFF
cdr3_nt: TGTGCCAGCAGCTTAGATTCTAGCGTACGATTTCCAGAGTTCTTC

d_call: TRBD1
clone_size: .
cdr3_length: 15
j_call: TRBJ2-1
v_call: TRBV6-5
cdr3_aa: CASSSRGRAGNEQFF
cdr3_nt: TGTGCCAGCAGTTCCAGGGGGCGGGCGGGGAATGAGCAGTTCTTC

d_call: .
clone_size: .
cdr3_length: 13
j_call: TRBJ1-5
v_call: TRBV21-1
cdr3_aa: CATQPGKDQPQHF
cdr3_nt: TGTGCCACCCAACCGGGGAAAGATCAGCCCCAGCATTTT

d_call: .
clone_size: .
cdr3_length: 16
j_call: TRBJ1-5
v_call: TRBV6-1
cdr3_aa: CASSEASRGRGEPQHF
cdr3_nt: TGTGCCAGCAGTGAAGCTAGCCGGGGGAGAGGTGAGCCCCAGCATTTT

d_call: .
clone_size: .
cdr3_length: 16
j_call: TRBJ2-5
v_call: TRBV11-3
cdr3_aa: CASSLARFCPQETQYF
cdr3_nt: TGTGCCAGCAGCTTAGCGCGGTTTTGTCCTCAAGAGACCCAGTACTTC

d_call: TRBD2
clone_size: .
cdr3_length: 15
j_call: TRBJ2-7
v_call: TRBV18
cdr3_aa: CASSPLLAGAYEQYF
cdr3_nt: TGTGCCAGCTCACCACTACTAGCGGGAGCTTACGAGCAGTACTTC

d_call: .
clone_size: once
cdr3_length: 13
j_call: TRBJ1-1
v_call: TRBV18
cdr3_aa: CASSPTRNTEAFF
cdr3_nt: TGTGCCAGCTCACCCACACGGAACACTGAAGCTTTCTTT

d_call: .
clone_size: .
cdr3_length: 15
j_call: TRBJ2-3
v_call: TRBV5-1
cdr3_aa: CASSLFGRGTDTQYF
cdr3_nt: TGCGCCAGCAGCTTGTTTGGGCGAGGCACAGATACGCAGTATTTT

d_call: .
clone_size: .
cdr3_length: 15
j_call: TRBJ1-2
v_call: TRBV27
cdr3_aa: CASSSDLVGVGGYTF
cdr3_nt: TGTGCCAGCAGTTCGGACCTTGTAGGGGTAGGCGGCTACACCTTC

d_call: .
clone_size: .
cdr3_length: 15
j_call: TRBJ1-3
v_call: TRBV29-1
cdr3_aa: CSVEEFQDSGNTIYF
cdr3_nt: TGCAGCGTTGAAGAGTTCCAGGACAGTGGAAACACCATATATTTT

d_call: TRBD1
clone_size: .
cdr3_length: 16
j_call: TRBJ1-1
v_call: TRBV20-1
cdr3_aa: CSASDGTAGAGRPAFF
cdr3_nt: TGCAGTGCTAGTGACGGGACAGCCGGGGCGGGAAGGCCAGCTTTCTTT

d_call: TRBD1
clone_size: once
cdr3_length: 16
j_call: TRBJ2-7
v_call: TRBV9
cdr3_aa: CASSVGPRQGAFEQYF
cdr3_nt: TGTGCCAGCAGCGTAGGCCCCAGACAGGGGGCCTTCGAGCAGTACTTC

d_call: TRBD2
clone_size: .
cdr3_length: 13
j_call: TRBJ2-1
v_call: TRBV5-6
cdr3_aa: CASSLGTSLGQFF
cdr3_nt: TGTGCCAGCAGCCTGGGGACTAGCCTAGGGCAGTTCTTC

d_call: TRBD2
clone_size: .
cdr3_length: 15
j_call: TRBJ2-2
v_call: TRBV20-1
cdr3_aa: CSASTSGGATGELFF
cdr3_nt: TGCAGTGCTAGTACTAGCGGGGGGGCCACCGGGGAGCTGTTTTTT

d_call: TRBD2
clone_size: .
cdr3_length: 15
j_call: TRBJ2-1
v_call: TRBV7-2
cdr3_aa: CASSSVTGGTNEQFF
cdr3_nt: TGTGCCAGCAGCTCCGTGACGGGAGGCACCAATGAGCAGTTCTTC

d_call: TRBD2
clone_size: .
cdr3_length: 15
j_call: TRBJ2-3
v_call: TRBV7-9
cdr3_aa: CASSQSGSKTDTQYF
cdr3_nt: TGTGCCAGCAGCCAGAGCGGGAGTAAGACAGATACGCAGTATTTT

d_call: TRBD2
clone_size: few
cdr3_length: 15
j_call: TRBJ2-1
v_call: TRBV10-2
cdr3_aa: CASSPSSGRASEQFF
cdr3_nt: TGCGCCAGCAGCCCCTCTAGCGGGAGGGCCAGTGAGCAGTTCTTC

d_call: .
clone_size: .
cdr3_length: 13
j_call: TRBJ1-5
v_call: TRBV7-2
cdr3_aa: CASSSQTAQPQHF
cdr3_nt: TGTGCCAGCAGCTCCCAGACAGCGCAGCCCCAGCATTTT

d_call: .
clone_size: .
cdr3_length: 14
j_call: TRBJ2-3
v_call: TRBV27
cdr3_aa: CASSPFGPTDTQYF
cdr3_nt: TGTGCCAGCTCCCCGTTTGGCCCCACAGATACGCAGTATTTT

d_call: TRBD2
clone_size: .
cdr3_length: 14
j_call: TRBJ2-5
v_call: TRBV27
cdr3_aa: CASRKGLGLETQYF
cdr3_nt: TGTGCCAGCCGCAAAGGACTAGGACTGGAGACCCAGTACTTC

d_call: .
clone_size: .
cdr3_length: 12
j_call: TRBJ1-1
v_call: TRBV7-8
cdr3_aa: CASSFMNTEAFF
cdr3_nt: TGTGCCAGCAGCTTTATGAACACTGAAGCTTTCTTT

d_call: TRBD1
clone_size: .
cdr3_length: 15
j_call: TRBJ2-7
v_call: TRBV7-6
cdr3_aa: CASSLGQGSPYEQYF
cdr3_nt: TGTGCCAGCAGCTTAGGACAGGGATCCCCATACGAGCAGTACTTC

d_call: .
clone_size: .
cdr3_length: 13
j_call: TRBJ1-5
v_call: TRBV6-5
cdr3_aa: CASRNTDNQPQHF
cdr3_nt: TGTGCCAGCAGAAATACAGACAATCAGCCCCAGCATTTT

d_call: .
clone_size: .
cdr3_length: 14
j_call: TRBJ2-2
v_call: TRBV30
cdr3_aa: CAWRGTAGTGELFF
cdr3_nt: TGTGCCTGGAGAGGGACAGCGGGCACCGGGGAGCTGTTTTTT